This TCR beta chain was identified during a study of spatial heterogeneity in lung cancer. The study, taken as a whole, reports: Higher tumor mutation counts went along with higher counts of expanded intratumoral alpha and beta TCRs.

This CDR3 spans 12 amino acids. The V end was cut by 4 bases, the J end by 6 bases, with 12 bases between. Per the germline V gene, CDR1 is DFQATT and CDR2 is SNEGSKA (reference sequence). MiXCR was run by TCRdb on the 5' RACE reads, yielding one entry per CDR3 protein. The sample records 10,000 or so distinct CDR3 sequences, around 5.5% being singletons. This clonotype showed up many times. What it binds is not known. Specified time point: sample taken at primary tumor resection. The chain employs TRBV20-1 and TRBJ1-2; the D is unclear. The source material was lung tumor tissue, sampled at surgery. This sequence was found in a female donor with early-stage non-small cell lung cancer. CDR3 coding DNA: TGCAGTGCTAACCGCGGGGAGAATGGCTACACCTTC. It is translated as CSANRGENGYTF.